The clone carrying this TCR beta chain is a singleton in its sample. Its antigen is undetermined. The CDR3 sequence is 13 residues long. V shed 5 bases and J shed 1 base, with 9 bases lying between them. CDR1 is SQVTM and CDR2 is ANQGSEA in the germline V gene. The PCR had 60 Vbeta and 13 Jbeta primers. Sequenced by immunoSEQ multiplex PCR; TCRdb stores in-frame clones only, minus some. The sample lists 170,000 or so clones; 84% were seen once. The entry originates in a study of cytomegalovirus exposure and HLA in healthy donors. Study conclusions and caveats: In an earlier analysis, productive rearrangement rates for most beta V segments clustered near 87% or 30%. Among CMV-associated TCR beta chains, most appeared HLA-restricted in a later analysis. Highly shared sequence variants in one cluster were likely a sequencing artifact.

The chain carries TRBV29-1 and TRBJ2-1, with a possible D match to TRBD2 (5 bases). The sequencing sample was made of PBMCs. The sequence came from a boy aged 2 to 10 in good health and CMV-seronegative. CDR3 protein: CSVWEMSYNEQFF. CDR3 coding DNA: TGCAGCGTTTGGGAGATGTCCTACAATGAGCAGTTCTTC.